This TCR beta chain stems from a study of regulatory T cells in long-lasting Graves disease. The V gene's germline CDR1 is MDHEN and CDR2 SYDVKM. This CDR3 spans 15 amino acids. V shed 2 bases, J shed 5 bases, and the junction held 4 bases outside the gene matches. Time point indicated: persistent/refractory GD, antithyroid drugs over 5 years with positive TRAb. The TCR library was made from RNA extracted from PBMCs. It was by American Thyroid Association guidelines that Graves' disease was diagnosed. This clonotype came up many times. Sequencing libraries for TCR beta were prepared with iRepertoire HTBI primers and Arm-PCR of CDR3 regions. One entry per CDR3 protein results from TCRdb running MiXCR on the multiplex PCR reads. This table has a few hundred thousand distinct CDR3 sequences, around 22% appearing once.

The source material was peripheral blood mononuclear cells (PBMCs), sampled when the disease was refractory, from a patient treated with antithyroid drugs. The origin of this receptor is a female donor with Graves disease. V is TRBV28 and J is TRBJ2-2, with 8 bases lining up with TRBD1. CDR3 DNA: TGTGCCAGCAGTTTACCGGACAGGGTGACCGGGGAGCTGTTTTTT. It is translated as CASSLPDRVTGELFF.